The source of this T cell receptor (beta chain) is a study of T cell repertoires in cytomegalovirus infection. As for the study in general: Public TCR beta signatures indicated both CMV infection and matching HLA type. Study observations and caveats: Dominating the ex vivo response were TCR beta clonotypes that were CMV-specific and HLA-C-restricted. The cumulative frequency of public TCR beta families identified carriers of CMV plus the relevant HLA.

TCRdb used MiXCR to reprocess the reads, holding one entry per CDR3 protein. The data hold approximately 500,000 distinct CDR3 sequences, with 26% observed a single time. The CDR3 runs 18 residues. The germline CDR1 and CDR2 sequences are SGHVS and FQNEAQ. Notes on this clonotype: As yet, its antigen is unknown. This may come from a read error, since a much larger clone is one base off.

The chain recombines TRBV7-8 with TRBJ2-3, with 9 bases fitting TRBD2. Sequenced sample: PBMCs. The source is a human donor in good health (CMV status not recorded). Some clones in this sample may be carry-over from other donors' samples. The CDR3: CARSSGDRGRAVADTQYF. The CDR3 DNA sequence: TGTGCCAGAAGCTCAGGAGATCGCGGGAGGGCCGTAGCAGATACGCAGTATTTT.